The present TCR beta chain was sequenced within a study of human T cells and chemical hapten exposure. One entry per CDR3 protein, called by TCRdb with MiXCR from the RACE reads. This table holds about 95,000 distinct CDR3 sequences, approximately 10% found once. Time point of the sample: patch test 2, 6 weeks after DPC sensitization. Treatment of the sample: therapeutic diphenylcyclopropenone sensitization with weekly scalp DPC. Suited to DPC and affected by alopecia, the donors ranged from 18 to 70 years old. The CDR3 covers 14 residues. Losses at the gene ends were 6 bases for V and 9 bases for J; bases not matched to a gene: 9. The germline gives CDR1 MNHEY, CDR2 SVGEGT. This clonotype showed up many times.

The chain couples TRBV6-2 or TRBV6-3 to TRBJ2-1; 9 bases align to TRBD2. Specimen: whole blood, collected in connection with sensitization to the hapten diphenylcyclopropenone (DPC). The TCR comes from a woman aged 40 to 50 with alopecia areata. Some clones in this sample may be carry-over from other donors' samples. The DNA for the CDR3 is TGTGCCAGCAGCTTAGCGGGAGTCCAGGGTGAGCAGTTCTTC. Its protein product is CASSLAGVQGEQFF.